Listed here are 29 T cell receptor beta chains from one sample, sequenced in a study of T cell repertoires in ileal Crohn's disease. Measured with immunoSEQ multiplex PCR; TCRdb has only the in-frame clones, and not every one. The data show more than 60,000 clones, with 85% to 90% seen just once and roughly 2% held by the top ten. The time point is: neoterminal ileum biopsy at postoperative endoscopy, about 6 months after surgery. The sequencing sample was made of ileal tissue. The receptors were gathered from an adult with Crohn's disease.

This CDR3 is CASSIGARVSLSGANVLTF. The CDR3 DNA reads as TGTGCCAGTAGTATAGGCGCCAGGGTATCTCTCTCTGGGGCCAACGTCCTGACTTTC. The V call is TRBV19, the J call TRBJ2-6, with D perhaps matching TRBD1 (5 bases). V gave up 1 base and J gave up 0 bases, with 16 bases separating them. The length of the CDR3 is 19 residues. Germline V gene sequence: CDR1 LNHDA, CDR2 SQIVND (reference sequence). Complete variable domain (other parts from reference TRBV19 and TRBJ2-6): DGGITQSPKYLFRKEGQNVTLSCEQNLNHDAMYWYRQDPGQGLRLIYYSQIVNDFQKGDIAEGYSVSREKKESFPLTVTSAQKNPTAFYLCASSIGARVSLSGANVLTFGAGSRLTVL.

The V call is TRBV29-1, the J call TRBJ2-2; 13 nucleotides align to TRBD2. The V segment lost 7 bases and the J segment 5 bases; nucleotides outside the gene matches: 10. This CDR3 has 16 residues. Germline V gene lookup returns CDR1 SQVTM and CDR2 ANQGSEA. The CDR3 reads CSGRLAGGRGTGELFF. CDR3 in DNA: TGCAGCGGTAGACTAGCGGGAGGTCGGGGGACCGGGGAGCTGTTTTTT.

V gene TRBV11-3 combines with J gene TRBJ2-2; D is ambiguous. V dropped 1 base and J dropped 5 bases, with 8 bases sitting between them. CDR3 size: 14 residues. Germline V gene data show CDR1 as SGHNT and CDR2 as YENEEA. The CDR3 sequence: CASSLGQETGELFF. Here the CDR3 DNA reads TGTGCCAGCAGCTTAGGACAAGAGACCGGGGAGCTGTTTTTT.

This clone was observed a handful of times. The sample contains more than one DNA sequence encoding this CDR3. The rearrangement joins TRBV19 to TRBJ1-5; D might be TRBD1 (6 bases). Trimming pared 8 bases from V and 2 bases from J, leaving 13 bases between. The CDR3 runs 14 residues. Germline V gene lookup returns CDR1 LNHDA and CDR2 SQIVND (reference sequence). The CDR3 here is CASQGPSGNQPQHF. DNA of the CDR3: TGTGCCAGTCAGGGGCCCTCAGGCAATCAGCCCCAGCATTTT.

The V call is TRBV27, the J call TRBJ1-5, with 7 bases matching TRBD1. Trimming at V came to 2 bases and at J to 4 bases, leaving 5 bases not matched to a gene. Germline assignment: CDR1 MNHEY and CDR2 SMNVEV (reference sequence). The length of the CDR3 is 15 residues. CDR3 protein: CASSLVTGDNQPQHF. In DNA, the CDR3 is TGTGCCAGCAGTTTAGTTACAGGGGATAATCAGCCCCAGCATTTT.

The rearrangement links TRBV5-6 to TRBJ1-1; D gene ambiguous. V gave up 1 base and J gave up 11 bases, with 12 bases separating them. In germline, CDR1 is SGHDT, CDR2 YYEEEE. This CDR3 is 12 amino acids long. This CDR3 is CASSLPPDSAFF. The CDR3 coding sequence is TGTGCCAGCAGCTTGCCCCCTGACTCGGCTTTCTTT. Variable domain in full (rest from reference TRBV5-6 and TRBJ1-1): DAGVTQSPTHLIKTRGQQVTLRCSPKSGHDTVSWYQQALGQGPQFIFQYYEEEERQRGNFPDRFSGHQFPNYSSELNVNALLLGDSALYLCASSLPPDSAFFGQGTRLTVV.

The gene calls are TRBV6-5 and TRBJ2-2; D call uncertain. Germline CDR1 and CDR2: MNHEY and SVGAGI. This CDR3 spans 16 amino acids. V lost 2 bases and J lost 1, with 11 bases in between. CDR3 nucleotide sequence: TGTGCCAGCAGTTACCTCCGAACTGAGAACACCGGGGAGCTGTTTTTT. Protein: CASSYLRTENTGELFF.

This rearrangement joins TRBV2 to TRBJ2-5; maybe TRBD2 (5 bases). The germline gives CDR1 SNHLY, CDR2 FYNNEI. There are 13 residues in the CDR3. Trimming took off 7 bases at V and 3 bases at J, with 12 bases between the two ends. In DNA form, the CDR3 reads TGTGCCAGCATAGGCGAGGGAAAAGAGACCCAGTACTTC. This codes for CASIGEGKETQYF.

The V call is TRBV6-1, the J call TRBJ1-1; D is uncertain. Trimming took off 5 bases at V and 0 bases at J, with 13 bases between the two ends. This CDR3 spans 15 amino acids. Germline V CDR1 and CDR2: MNHNS, SASEGT. The CDR3 is CASSSGRNMNTEAFF. The CDR3 DNA reads as TGTGCCAGCAGTTCAGGTCGCAACATGAACACTGAAGCTTTCTTT.

The chain recombines TRBV10-2 with TRBJ1-3; D remains ambiguous. The germline gives CDR1 WSHSY, CDR2 SAAADI. V lost 5 bases and J 4 bases, leaving 15 bases between the germline ends. The CDR3 has 15 amino acids. The DNA for the CDR3 is TGCGCCAGCAGTCCTTTGTCAGGAGGAGGAAACACCATATATTTT. Translated: CASSPLSGGGNTIYF.

As regards this clone: At the DNA level, this CDR3 is encoded by other sequences in the same sample as well. The genes are TRBV28 and TRBJ1-5, with TRBD1 matching over 9 bases. Germline V gene data show CDR1 as MDHEN and CDR2 as SYDVKM. The CDR3 sequence is 14 residues long. J gave up 4 bases and V 6 bases, and 4 bases lay outside the gene matches. CDR3 protein: CASSLGQGNQPQHF. In DNA, the CDR3 is TGTGCCAGCAGCTTGGGACAGGGTAATCAGCCCCAGCATTTT.

The chain couples TRBV19 to TRBJ2-1; a possible D gene is TRBD2 (6 bases). CDR3 size: 15 residues. Trimming stripped 5 bases from V and 5 bases from J, with 16 bases between. Germline V gives CDR1 LNHDA, CDR2 SQIVND (reference sequence). CDR3 region: CASSGQGGFNNEQFF. The CDR3 DNA sequence: TGTGCCAGTAGTGGGCAGGGAGGATTCAACAATGAGCAGTTCTTC.

V usage is TRBV5-1 and J usage is TRBJ2-5; D possibly corresponds to TRBD1 (5 bases). Germline V gene data show CDR1 as SGHRS and CDR2 as YFSETQ. Trimming stripped 0 bases from V and 5 bases from J, with 8 bases between. The CDR3 contains 13 residues. For the CDR3, the DNA is TGCGCCAGCAGCTTGGGGGGCGTGGAGACCCAGTACTTC. Translated: CASSLGGVETQYF.

The chain is built from TRBV19 and TRBJ2-5; TRBD2 aligns across 11 bases. Germline CDR1 reads LNHDA; CDR2 reads SQIVND (reference sequence). The CDR3 contains 15 residues. The trim removed 5 bases at V and 5 bases at J, leaving 7 bases unmatched. CDR3 nucleotide sequence: TGTGCCAGTAGTCCAACTAGCGGGGGTCCTGAGACCCAGTACTTC. Translating gives CASSPTSGGPETQYF.

The rearrangement uses TRBV19 and TRBJ1-2; 9 positions agree with TRBD1. Germline trimming cut 6 bases from V and 6 bases from J; bases unmatched to any gene: 8. Per germline, CDR1 LNHDA and CDR2 SQIVND (reference sequence). The CDR3 consists of 14 residues. The CDR3 DNA sequence: TGTGCCAGTAGACCCTCTGGGACAGGGAATGGCTACACCTTC. Translation gives CASRPSGTGNGYTF.

The V gene is TRBV30, the J gene TRBJ2-5; 13 bases fit TRBD2. Germline V gives CDR1 GTSNPN, CDR2 SVGIG (reference sequence). The CDR3 runs 17 residues. Trimming at V came to 1 base and at J to 1 base, leaving 6 bases not matched to a gene. The CDR3 reads CAWSGGLAGDRQETQYF. The CDR3 DNA reads TGTGCCTGGAGTGGAGGACTAGCGGGAGATCGCCAAGAGACCCAGTACTTC.

The gene calls are TRBV7-9 and TRBJ2-7; tentative D call: TRBD2 (6 bases). CDR1 and CDR2 from the germline V gene are SEHNR and FQNEAQ (reference sequence). V was trimmed by 3 bases and J by 2 bases, leaving 11 bases between them. The CDR3 totals 14 residues. The CDR3 protein is CASSFPGVTYEQYF. The CDR3, as DNA: TGTGCCAGCAGCTTCCCGGGGGTCACCTACGAGCAGTACTTC.

This sequence joins TRBV11-3 and TRBJ2-1, with 11 bases fitting TRBD2. Germline CDR1 reads SGHNT; CDR2 reads YENEEA. The CDR3 consists of 13 residues. V dropped 5 bases and J dropped 15; count of bases not matched to a gene: 9. The CDR3 is CASSITPGLAAFF. The DNA of the CDR3 is TGTGCCAGCAGCATAACACCGGGACTAGCGGCGTTCTTC.

Concerning this clone itself: Within the sample, other DNA sequences also encode this same CDR3. The gene calls are TRBV19 and TRBJ2-5; 10 nucleotides line up with TRBD1. The CDR3 extends over 14 amino acids. Looked up from germline, CDR1 is LNHDA and CDR2 is SQIVND (reference sequence). Germline trimming cut 1 base from V and 4 bases from J; bases unmatched to any gene: 0. In nucleotides, the CDR3 is TGTGCCAGTAGTATAGGACAGGGGGCAGAGACCCAGTACTTC. It translates to CASSIGQGAETQYF.

This clone was observed a handful of times. This chain uses TRBV4-2 with TRBJ1-2, with D perhaps matching TRBD1 (6 bases). The CDR3 loop spans 13 amino acids. Trimming removed 1 base at V and 7 bases at J, with 10 bases between. CDR1 and CDR2 (germline): LGHNA, YNFKEQ. The CDR3 loop reads CASSQVQGSGYTF. The CDR3 DNA is TGTGCCAGCAGCCAAGTACAGGGCTCTGGCTACACCTTC.

This clone was observed a handful of times. V and J are TRBV5-1 and TRBJ1-1, with D possibly TRBD1 on 6 matching bases. V shed 3 bases and J shed 7 bases, with 16 bases lying between them. The germline gives CDR1 SGHRS, CDR2 YFSETQ. The CDR3 is made up of 14 amino acids. The chain's CDR3 is CASSSRGAVDEAFF. In DNA, the CDR3 is TGCGCCAGCAGCTCCCGGGGGGCTGTGGATGAAGCTTTCTTT.

This clone was counted a single time. The V call is TRBV18, the J call TRBJ1-2, with D possibly being TRBD1 (5 bases). V shed 5 bases and J shed 11 bases, with 18 bases lying between them. The CDR3 is 13 amino acids. Germline values: CDR1 KGHSH, CDR2 LQKENI. CDR3 nucleotides: TGTGCCAGCTCAAGACAGAGCACGACCGAATACACCTTC. Translating gives CASSRQSTTEYTF.

CDR3 in amino acids: CASSPKQNTEAFF. The CDR3 nucleotides read TGTGCCAGCTCACCGAAACAGAACACTGAAGCTTTCTTT. J is TRBJ1-1 and V is TRBV18; D is undetermined. CDR1 and CDR2 (germline): KGHSH, LQKENI. The CDR3 runs to 13 residues. Deletions cut 3 bases from V and 1 base from J, with 6 bases between.

The chain combines TRBV30 with TRBJ2-2; the match to TRBD1 covers 8 bases. The CDR3 length is 12 residues. V was pared by 8 bases and J by 5 bases, with 4 bases of the junction left unmatched. Germline-derived CDR1 and CDR2 are GTSNPN and SVGIG (reference sequence). The DNA for the CDR3 is TGTGCCAGACAGGGGCGTACCGGGGAGCTGTTTTTT. Its translation: CARQGRTGELFF.

The sample holds one count of this clone. This rearrangement joins TRBV11-2 to TRBJ2-7; 12 bases align to TRBD2. Germline V gene sequence: CDR1 SGHAT, CDR2 FQNNGV. This CDR3 is 15 amino acids long. The V segment lost 0 bases and the J segment 6 bases; nucleotides outside the gene matches: 3. The CDR3 sequence: CASSLERTSGTEQYF. CDR3 bases: TGTGCCAGCAGCTTAGAACGGACTAGCGGGACCGAGCAGTACTTC.

V and J are TRBV2 and TRBJ1-6, with D possibly matching TRBD1 (5 bases). The V gene lost 6 bases and the J gene lost 13 bases, with 22 bases spanning the gap. CDR1 and CDR2 (germline): SNHLY, FYNNEI. This CDR3 contains 15 residues. CDR3 in DNA: TGTGCCAGCAGCGACCCGGGGGGACTGCAACTTCCCCTCCACTTT. The encoded protein is CASSDPGGLQLPLHF.

This clone has just a few counts. The chain combines TRBV14 with TRBJ2-7, with D possibly matching TRBD2 (6 bases). The CDR3 is 17 residues long. Germline CDR1 SGHDN, CDR2 FVKESK. V was clipped by 1 base and J by 3 bases, with 19 bases between them. The CDR3 coding sequence is TGTGCCAGCAGCCAAGTCGGTGGGGGGAAAGTGGACTACGAGCAGTACTTC. Translation gives CASSQVGGGKVDYEQYF.

The chain employs TRBV5-1 and TRBJ1-6; TRBD1 agrees at 10 bases. The length of the CDR3 is 19 residues. V was pared by 4 bases and J by 1 base, with 11 bases of the junction left unmatched. Germline assignment: CDR1 SGHRS and CDR2 YFSETQ. The CDR3 loop is CASSRLTPGQGSYNSPLHF. CDR3 in DNA: TGCGCCAGCAGCCGTCTAACACCGGGACAGGGGTCCTATAATTCACCCCTCCACTTT.

V gene TRBV30 combines with J gene TRBJ2-1; 8 bases agree with TRBD1. Germline V lookup: CDR1 GTSNPN, CDR2 SVGIG (reference sequence). The V and J ends lost 5 bases and 13 bases, in that order; junction bases with no gene match: 7. This CDR3 spans 11 amino acids. CDR3: CAWYSRGLQFF. The DNA for the CDR3 is TGTGCCTGGTACTCCAGGGGGCTTCAGTTCTTC. Full variable domain (remainder filled in from reference TRBV30 and TRBJ2-1): SQTIHQWPATLVQPVGSPLSLECTVEGTSNPNLYWYRQAAGRGLQLLFYSVGIGQISSEVPQNLSASRPQDRQFILSSKKLLLSDSGFYLCAWYSRGLQFFGPGTRLTVL.